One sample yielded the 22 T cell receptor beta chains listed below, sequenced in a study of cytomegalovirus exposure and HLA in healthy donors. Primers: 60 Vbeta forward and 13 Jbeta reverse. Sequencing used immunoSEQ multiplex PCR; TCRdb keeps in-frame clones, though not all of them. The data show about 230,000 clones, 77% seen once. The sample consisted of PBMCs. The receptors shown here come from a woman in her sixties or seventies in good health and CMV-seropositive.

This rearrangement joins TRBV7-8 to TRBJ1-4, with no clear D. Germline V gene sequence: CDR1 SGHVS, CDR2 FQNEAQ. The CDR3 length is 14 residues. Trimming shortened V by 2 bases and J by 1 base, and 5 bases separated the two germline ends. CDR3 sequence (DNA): TGTGCCAGCAGCTTAACAGAAACTAATGAAAAACTGTTTTTT. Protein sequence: CASSLTETNEKLFF. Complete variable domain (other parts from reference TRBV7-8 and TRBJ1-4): GAGVSQSPRYKVAKRGQDVALRCDPISGHVSLFWYQQALGQGPEFLTYFQNEAQLDKSGLPSDRFFAERPEGSVSTLKIQRTQQEDSAVYLCASSLTETNEKLFFGSGTQLSVL.

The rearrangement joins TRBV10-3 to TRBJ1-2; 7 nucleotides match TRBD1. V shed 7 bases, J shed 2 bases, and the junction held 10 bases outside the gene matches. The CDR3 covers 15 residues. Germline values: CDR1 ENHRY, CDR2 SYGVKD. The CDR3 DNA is TGTGCCATCACTACCAGGGGGGACAGCAACTATGGCTACACCTTC. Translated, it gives CAITTRGDSNYGYTF.

This chain's CDR3 is CASRGPDNQPQHF. In DNA form, the CDR3 reads TGTGCCAGCAGGGGCCCCGACAATCAGCCCCAGCATTTT. V is TRBV6-4 and J is TRBJ1-5; no clear D. The CDR3 consists of 13 residues. Germline values: CDR1 MRHNA, CDR2 SNTAGT. Trimming left V 6 bases short and J 3 bases short, with 9 bases between.

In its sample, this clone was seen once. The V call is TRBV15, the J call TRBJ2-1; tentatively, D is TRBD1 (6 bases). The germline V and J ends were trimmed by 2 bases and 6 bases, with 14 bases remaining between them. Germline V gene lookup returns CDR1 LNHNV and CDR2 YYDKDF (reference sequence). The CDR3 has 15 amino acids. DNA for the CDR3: TGTGCCACCAGCAGAAGGGGGTCGAACCGCAATGAGCAGTTCTTC. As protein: CATSRRGSNRNEQFF.

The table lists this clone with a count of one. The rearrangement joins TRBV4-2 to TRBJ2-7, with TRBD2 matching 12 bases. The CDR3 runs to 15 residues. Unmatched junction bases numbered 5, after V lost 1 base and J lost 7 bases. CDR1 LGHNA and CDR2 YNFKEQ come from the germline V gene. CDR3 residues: CASSQVLAGGREQYF. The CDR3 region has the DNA TGTGCCAGCAGCCAAGTACTAGCGGGAGGTCGGGAGCAGTACTTC.

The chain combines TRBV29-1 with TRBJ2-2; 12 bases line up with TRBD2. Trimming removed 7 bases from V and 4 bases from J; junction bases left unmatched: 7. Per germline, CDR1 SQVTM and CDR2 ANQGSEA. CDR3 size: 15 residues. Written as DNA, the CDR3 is TGCAGCGGGAGGACTAGCGGGGACGCCACCGGGGAGCTGTTTTTT. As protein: CSGRTSGDATGELFF.

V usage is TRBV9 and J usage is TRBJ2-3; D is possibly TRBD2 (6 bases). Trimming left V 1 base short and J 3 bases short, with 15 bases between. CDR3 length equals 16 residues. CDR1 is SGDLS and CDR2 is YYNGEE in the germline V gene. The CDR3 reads CASSVFGGPRTDTQYF. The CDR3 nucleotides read TGTGCCAGCAGCGTATTCGGGGGTCCTCGAACAGATACGCAGTATTTT.

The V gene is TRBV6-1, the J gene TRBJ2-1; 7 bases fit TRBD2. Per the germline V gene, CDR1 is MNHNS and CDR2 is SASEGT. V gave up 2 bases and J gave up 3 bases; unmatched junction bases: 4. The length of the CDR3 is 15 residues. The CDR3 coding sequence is TGTGCCAGCAGTGAAACGTGGGGGGGCTACAATGAGCAGTTCTTC. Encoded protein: CASSETWGGYNEQFF.

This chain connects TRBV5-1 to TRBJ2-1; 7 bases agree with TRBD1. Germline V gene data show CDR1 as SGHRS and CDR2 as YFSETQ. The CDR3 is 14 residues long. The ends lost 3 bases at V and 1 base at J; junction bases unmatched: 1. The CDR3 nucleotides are TGCGCCAGCAGCTGGGGACAGTCCTACAATGAGCAGTTCTTC. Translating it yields CASSWGQSYNEQFF.

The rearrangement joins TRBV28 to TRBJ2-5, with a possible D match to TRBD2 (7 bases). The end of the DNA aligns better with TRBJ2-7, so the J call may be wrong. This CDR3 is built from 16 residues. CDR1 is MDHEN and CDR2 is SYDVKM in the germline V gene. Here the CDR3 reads CASSPGGRGRSYEQYF. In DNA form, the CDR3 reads TGTGCCAGCAGTCCCGGGGGGCGGGGGCGTTCCTACGAGCAGTACTTC.

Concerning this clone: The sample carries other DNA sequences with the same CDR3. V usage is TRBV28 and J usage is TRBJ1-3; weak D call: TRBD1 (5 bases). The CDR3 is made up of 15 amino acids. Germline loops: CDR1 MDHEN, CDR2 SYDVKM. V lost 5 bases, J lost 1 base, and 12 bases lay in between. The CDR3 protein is CASSLPGFSGNTIYF. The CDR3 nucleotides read TGTGCCAGCAGTCTTCCAGGGTTTTCTGGAAACACCATATATTTT.

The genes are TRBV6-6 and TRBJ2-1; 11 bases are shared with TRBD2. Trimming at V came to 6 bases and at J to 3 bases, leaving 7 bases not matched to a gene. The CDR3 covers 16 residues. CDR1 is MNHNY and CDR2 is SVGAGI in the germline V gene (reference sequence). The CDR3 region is CASSSTLAGGYNEQFF. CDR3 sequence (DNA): TGTGCCAGCAGCTCTACCCTAGCGGGGGGCTACAATGAGCAGTTCTTC.

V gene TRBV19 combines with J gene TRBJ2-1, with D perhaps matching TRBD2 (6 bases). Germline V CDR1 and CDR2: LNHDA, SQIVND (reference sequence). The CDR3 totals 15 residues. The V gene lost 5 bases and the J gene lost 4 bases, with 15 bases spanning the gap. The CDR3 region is CASSPPGGDYNEQFF. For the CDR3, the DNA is TGTGCCAGTAGTCCCCCCGGCGGGGATTACAATGAGCAGTTCTTC.

CDR3 amino acids: CAWGWDITYEQYF. The CDR3 region has the DNA TGTGCCTGGGGCTGGGACATAACCTACGAGCAGTACTTC. The rearrangement joins TRBV30 to TRBJ2-7; D is possibly TRBD1 (6 bases). Germline CDR1 GTSNPN, CDR2 SVGIG (reference sequence). The V end was cut by 5 bases, the J end by 2 bases, with 13 bases between. This CDR3 region has 13 residues.

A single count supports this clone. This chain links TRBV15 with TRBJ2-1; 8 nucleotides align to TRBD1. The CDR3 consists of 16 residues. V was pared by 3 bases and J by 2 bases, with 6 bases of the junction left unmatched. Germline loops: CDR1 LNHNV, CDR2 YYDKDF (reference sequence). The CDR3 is CATSSPRDRTYNEQFF. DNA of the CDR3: TGTGCCACCAGCAGCCCCCGGGACAGGACCTACAATGAGCAGTTCTTC.

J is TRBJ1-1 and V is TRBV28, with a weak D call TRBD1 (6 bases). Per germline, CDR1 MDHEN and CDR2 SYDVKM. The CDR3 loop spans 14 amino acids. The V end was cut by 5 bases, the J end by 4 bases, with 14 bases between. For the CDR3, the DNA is TGTGCCAGCAGTGCCCCTACAGGGTTCACTGAAGCTTTCTTT. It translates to CASSAPTGFTEAFF. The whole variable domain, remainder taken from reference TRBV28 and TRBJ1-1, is DVKVTQSSRYLVKRTGEKVFLECVQDMDHENMFWYRQDPGLGLRLIYFSYDVKMKEKGDIPEGYSVSREKKERFSLILESASTNQTSMYLCASSAPTGFTEAFFGQGTRLTVV.

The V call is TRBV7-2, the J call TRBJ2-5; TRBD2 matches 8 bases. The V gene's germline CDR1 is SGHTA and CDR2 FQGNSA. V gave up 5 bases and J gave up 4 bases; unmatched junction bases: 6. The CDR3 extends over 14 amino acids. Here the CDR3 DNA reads TGTGCCAGCAGCCCCGGGGGGGCCGGAGAGACCCAGTACTTC. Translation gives CASSPGGAGETQYF.

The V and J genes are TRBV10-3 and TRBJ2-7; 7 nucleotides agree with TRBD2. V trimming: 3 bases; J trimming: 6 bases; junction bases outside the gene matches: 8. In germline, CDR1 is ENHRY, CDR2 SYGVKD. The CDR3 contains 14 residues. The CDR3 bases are TGTGCCATCAGTGACGGCCCCCGCGGGGGCGAGCAGTACTTC. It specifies CAISDGPRGGEQYF.

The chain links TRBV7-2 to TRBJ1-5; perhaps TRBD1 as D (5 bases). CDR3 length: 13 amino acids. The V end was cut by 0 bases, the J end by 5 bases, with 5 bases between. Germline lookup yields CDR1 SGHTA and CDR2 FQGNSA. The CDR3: CASSLARDQPQHF. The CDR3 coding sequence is TGTGCCAGCAGCTTAGCCAGGGATCAGCCCCAGCATTTT. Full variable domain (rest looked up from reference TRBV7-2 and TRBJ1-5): GAGVSQSPSNKVTEKGKDVELRCDPISGHTALYWYRQSLGQGLEFLIYFQGNSAPDKSGLPSDRFSAERTGGSVSTLTIQRTQQEDSAVYLCASSLARDQPQHFGDGTRLSIL.

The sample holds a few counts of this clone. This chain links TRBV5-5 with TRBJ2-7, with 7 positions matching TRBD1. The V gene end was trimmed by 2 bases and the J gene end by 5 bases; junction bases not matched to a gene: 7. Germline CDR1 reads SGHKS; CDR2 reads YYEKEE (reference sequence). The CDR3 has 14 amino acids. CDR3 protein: CASSFGTASNEQYF. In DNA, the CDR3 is TGTGCCAGCAGCTTCGGGACAGCAAGCAACGAGCAGTACTTC.

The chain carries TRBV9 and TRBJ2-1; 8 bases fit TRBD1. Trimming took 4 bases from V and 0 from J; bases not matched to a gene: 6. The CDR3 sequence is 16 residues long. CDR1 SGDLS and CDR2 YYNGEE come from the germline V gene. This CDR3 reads CASSTRQGSSYNEQFF. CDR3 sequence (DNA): TGTGCCAGCAGCACCCGACAGGGGAGCTCCTACAATGAGCAGTTCTTC.

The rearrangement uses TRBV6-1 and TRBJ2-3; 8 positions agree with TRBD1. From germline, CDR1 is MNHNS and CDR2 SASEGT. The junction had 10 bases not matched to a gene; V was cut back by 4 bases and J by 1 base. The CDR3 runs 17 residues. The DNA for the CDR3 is TGTGCCAGCAGTGTTCGATCGACAGGGGAGGGCACAGATACGCAGTATTTT. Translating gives CASSVRSTGEGTDTQYF.